The 17 T cell receptor beta chains listed next were all sequenced from one sample in a study of identifying expanded T cells in peripheral blood. The method was immunoSEQ multiplex PCR; TCRdb's version includes in-frame clones alone and lacks a portion of them. The data hold 75,000 to 95,000 clones, with approximately 90% observed a single time. The sequenced sample was blood. These receptors were collected from a person between 18 and 75 years old in good health.

The chain couples TRBV25-1 to TRBJ1-1; D gene uncertain. Trimming took off 7 bases at V and 0 bases at J, with 12 bases between the two ends. The CDR3 covers 14 residues. Looked up from germline, CDR1 is MGHDK and CDR2 is SYGVNS. The CDR3 DNA is TGTGCCAGCACCGCAGGTGAACTGAACACTGAAGCTTTCTTT. This sequence encodes CASTAGELNTEAFF. The full variable domain, its missing parts supplied by reference TRBV25-1 and TRBJ1-1, is EADIYQTPRYLVIGTGKKITLECSQTMGHDKMYWYQQDPGMELHLIHYSYGVNSTEKGDLSSESTVSRIRTEHFPLTLESARPSHTSQYLCASTAGELNTEAFFGQGTRLTVV.

This sequence joins TRBV9 and TRBJ1-4; possible D gene TRBD1, 5 bases. The CDR3 contains 14 residues. The ends were cut back, 4 bases at V and 0 bases at J, with 7 bases in the middle. Per the germline V gene, CDR1 is SGDLS and CDR2 is YYNGEE. CDR3 DNA: TGTGCCAGCAGCCAGACAGCAACTAATGAAAAACTGTTTTTT. It is translated as CASSQTATNEKLFF.

V usage is TRBV9 and J usage is TRBJ1-1; D is undetermined. The CDR3 is made up of 16 amino acids. Germline loops: CDR1 SGDLS, CDR2 YYNGEE. V was shortened by 0 bases and J by 4 bases, with 16 bases between the two germline ends. The CDR3 DNA follows: TGTGCCAGCAGCGTAGTGGGCGGGCCGGCGGGCACTGAAGCTTTCTTT. Its protein is CASSVVGGPAGTEAFF.

The chain employs TRBV23-1 and TRBJ1-4; no clear D gene. TRBV23-1 belongs to the ORF category, with a function that is uncertain. Trimming cost V 6 bases and J 3 bases, with 20 bases left between them. The CDR3 totals 17 residues. CDR3 sequence (DNA): TGCGCCAGCAGCCCTTACTTTGGGGTGCCGGCTAATGAAAAACTGTTTTTT. It yields the protein CASSPYFGVPANEKLFF.

The chain couples TRBV9 to TRBJ1-1, with D maybe TRBD1 (6 bases). Germline values: CDR1 SGDLS, CDR2 YYNGEE. Trimming removed 0 bases at V and 4 bases at J, with 10 bases between. The CDR3 consists of 14 residues. CDR3 nucleotides: TGTGCCAGCAGCGTAGGACAGGCGCCCACTGAAGCTTTCTTT. Translated, it gives CASSVGQAPTEAFF.

This chain uses TRBV13 with TRBJ2-3; D gene uncertain. The CDR3 totals 13 residues. The V end was cut by 5 bases, the J end by 2 bases, with 8 bases between. Germline-derived CDR1 and CDR2 are PRHDT and FYEKMQ (reference sequence). The CDR3 loop is CASSLNPTDTQYF. The CDR3 DNA reads as TGTGCCAGCAGCCTAAATCCCACAGATACGCAGTATTTT.

The chain recombines TRBV7-6 with TRBJ1-5, with D unclear. The CDR3 totals 14 residues. Germline V lookup: CDR1 SGHVS, CDR2 FNYEAQ. The V and J ends lost 4 bases and 7 bases respectively, with 14 bases between them. CDR3 sequence (DNA): TGTGCCAGCAGCTCCGAAATAGGTGGGCAGCCCCAGCATTTT. Its translation: CASSSEIGGQPQHF.

The chain uses TRBV7-8 and TRBJ1-5; possibly TRBD1 for D (5 bases). The CDR3 totals 17 residues. CDR1 is SGHVS and CDR2 is FQNEAQ in the germline V gene. V was pared by 3 bases and J by 0 bases, with 15 bases between. This chain's CDR3 is CASSLGDHPLSNQPQHF. CDR3 nucleotides: TGTGCCAGCAGCTTGGGGGACCATCCCCTTAGCAATCAGCCCCAGCATTTT.

The V call is TRBV29-1, the J call TRBJ1-2; no definite D call. The CDR3 is made up of 13 amino acids. CDR1 and CDR2 from the germline V gene are SQVTM and ANQGSEA. V lost 3 bases to trimming and J lost 10 bases, with 18 bases between them. The CDR3 protein is CSVEAISGVVYTF. For the CDR3, the DNA is TGCAGCGTTGAGGCCATTTCCGGGGTGGTCTACACCTTC.

The chain couples TRBV6-1 to TRBJ1-5, with D tentatively TRBD1 (6 bases). The CDR3 is 15 residues long. CDR1 is MNHNS and CDR2 is SASEGT in the germline V gene. V dropped 7 bases and J dropped 0 bases, with 13 bases sitting between them. DNA of the CDR3: TGTGCCAGCAATTTAGGGGGGGGTAGCAATCAGCCCCAGCATTTT. It translates to CASNLGGGSNQPQHF.

This chain connects TRBV14 to TRBJ2-3; 10 bases align to TRBD2. The junction had 10 bases not matched to a gene; V was cut back by 1 base and J by 6 bases. The CDR3 consists of 17 residues. Germline V lookup: CDR1 SGHDN, CDR2 FVKESK. CDR3 in DNA: TGTGCCAGCAGCCAAGTCTCGCCTAGCGGGGGACGGGATACGCAGTATTTT. Translation gives CASSQVSPSGGRDTQYF. The whole variable domain, filled in from reference TRBV14 and TRBJ2-3, reads EAGVTQFPSHSVIEKGQTVTLRCDPISGHDNLYWYRRVMGKEIKFLLHFVKESKQDESGMPNNRFLAERTGGTYSTLKVQPAELEDSGVYFCASSQVSPSGGRDTQYFGPGTRLTVL.

This chain links TRBV7-6 with TRBJ2-3; 7 bases match TRBD2. Germline V CDR1 and CDR2: SGHVS, FNYEAQ. Trimming took 5 bases from V and 5 from J; bases not matched to a gene: 13. The CDR3 is 16 residues long. The DNA for the CDR3 is TGTGCCAGCAGCACAAAGACTGCGGGGGTTAGAGATACGCAGTATTTT. Its translation: CASSTKTAGVRDTQYF.

This clone came up once. This chain uses TRBV12-5 with TRBJ2-6; maybe TRBD1 (6 bases). CDR1 and CDR2 from the germline V gene are LGHNT and FRNRAP. The CDR3 covers 16 residues. V was cut by 3 bases and J by 2 bases, with 11 bases left in between. The CDR3 sequence is CASGLRQGPGANVLTF. As DNA, the CDR3 is TGTGCTAGTGGTTTACGGCAGGGGCCTGGGGCCAACGTCCTGACTTTC.

Only one count was recorded for this clone. The CDR3 protein is CAWSGDSYEQYF. DNA of the CDR3: TGTGCCTGGAGTGGGGACTCCTACGAGCAGTACTTC. The gene calls are TRBV30 and TRBJ2-7; D gene ambiguous. Trimming removed 1 base from V and 0 bases from J, with 4 bases in between. Germline V gene lookup returns CDR1 GTSNPN and CDR2 SVGIG (reference sequence). The CDR3 totals 12 residues.

This rearrangement joins TRBV7-8 to TRBJ1-5; TRBD1 matches 7 bases. The CDR3 runs to 19 residues. Germline V CDR1 and CDR2: SGHVS, FQNEAQ. J lost 1 base, V lost 5 bases, and 17 bases had no gene match. This CDR3 reads CASSVRGADPLGSNQPQHF. The CDR3 DNA follows: TGTGCCAGCAGCGTCAGGGGGGCCGACCCCCTCGGGAGCAATCAGCCCCAGCATTTT.

The chain employs TRBV28 and TRBJ1-1, with 9 nucleotides matching TRBD1. The CDR3 spans 15 residues. Germline CDR1 reads MDHEN; CDR2 reads SYDVKM. The junction had 9 bases not matched to a gene; V was cut back by 6 bases and J by 4 bases. The CDR3 loop reads CASSRLTGGGTEAFF. In nucleotides, the CDR3 is TGTGCCAGCAGCCGACTGACAGGGGGGGGCACTGAAGCTTTCTTT.

The chain uses TRBV7-2 and TRBJ2-5; D is perhaps TRBD1 or TRBD2 (6 bases each). This CDR3 contains 17 residues. The ends were cut back, 3 bases at V and 1 base at J, with 18 bases in the middle. Germline V gene sequence: CDR1 SGHTA, CDR2 FQGNSA. CDR3 region: CASSLGWWGAIQETQYF. CDR3 in DNA: TGTGCCAGCAGCTTGGGGTGGTGGGGGGCGATCCAAGAGACCCAGTACTTC.